This T cell receptor (beta chain) came from a study of T cells in Graves' hyperthyroidism and ophthalmopathy. Amplified TCR beta CDR3 regions derived from RNA transcripts. In the first-round RT-PCR of the TCR CDR3, the HTBI primer set was used. From the multiplex PCR reads, TCRdb called clonotypes with MiXCR, one entry per CDR3 protein. In the table there are roughly 500,000 distinct CDR3 sequences, roughly 24% of which are singletons. Researchers barred patients who had uncontrolled infection, other autoimmune disease, pregnancy or lactation. Looked up from germline, CDR1 is LNHNV and CDR2 is YYDKDF (reference sequence). This CDR3 has 16 amino acids. Trimming removed 3 bases from V and 7 bases from J, with 21 bases in between.

The receptor was isolated from a woman younger than 45 with Graves' ophthalmopathy. Input material: blood. V gene TRBV15 combines with J gene TRBJ2-5; tentatively, D is TRBD2 (6 bases). The CDR3 loop is CATSSPGDLGPRTQYF. The CDR3 nucleotides are TGTGCCACCAGCAGCCCGGGAGACTTGGGCCCAAGGACCCAGTACTTC.